This T cell receptor (beta chain) originates from a study of blood T cell repertoires in COVID-19. Study-level background: Researchers got acute and convalescent COVID-19 samples from the United States, Italy and Spain. The analysed material was cDNA or gDNA that came from T cells, B-cell-depleted T cells, or PBMCs.

To note about this clone: The same CDR3 can be traced to other DNA sequences in this sample.

Original data processing: Reference gene primer amplification in the assay estimated nucleated cell counts. Method: immunoSEQ multiplex PCR; TCRdb's copy keeps in-frame clones and lacks some. From that table come the V and J calls and clone size; the DNA was used to work out D and trimming. This sample has 280,000 or so clones, with around 88% found just once. J was trimmed by 2 bases and V by 0 bases; bases with no gene match: 2. Germline CDR1 is SGDLS and CDR2 is YYNGEE. CDR3 length equals 14 residues. Specimen: peripheral blood. The receptor comes from a woman aged 25 to 45 who had recovered from COVID-19. The gene calls are TRBV9 and TRBJ2-7, with 7 positions matching TRBD2. Here the CDR3 DNA reads TGTGCCAGCAGCGTAGGGGGGGGAACCTACGAGCAGTACTTC. Translation: CASSVGGGTYEQYF.